Following are 20 T cell receptor beta chains from one sample sequenced in a study of regulatory T cells in long-lasting Graves disease. Arm-PCR with iRepertoire HTBI primers amplified the CDR3 regions for these TCR beta libraries. TCRdb re-called the multiplex PCR reads through MiXCR, storing one row per CDR3 protein. Of 550,000 to 600,000 distinct CDR3 sequences listed, about 16% are singletons. Stated time point: newly diagnosed GD, antithyroid drugs for less than 3 months. The TCR library used RNA extracted from PBMCs. In addition, the sample was reused for a study of T cells in Graves' hyperthyroidism and ophthalmopathy.

The sample in question was peripheral blood mononuclear cells (PBMCs), obtained at new diagnosis, from a patient treated with antithyroid drugs. The receptors derive from a man aged 18-30 years with Graves disease.

This clonotype has ten or more counts. J is TRBJ2-7 and V is TRBV20-1; the match to TRBD2 covers 8 bases. The CDR3 runs to 14 residues. The germline V gene has CDR1 DFQATT and CDR2 SNEGSKA (reference sequence). The junction had 9 bases not matched to a gene; V was cut back by 5 bases and J by 3 bases. CDR3 bases: TGCAGTGCTCGCCGAGCGGGAGCCGACTACGAGCAGTACTTC. Translating it yields CSARRAGADYEQYF.

This clonotype showed up just a few times. V is TRBV7-8 and J is TRBJ1-3, with 7 bases identical to TRBD1. This CDR3 is built from 16 residues. Losses at the gene ends were 5 bases for V and 1 base for J; bases not matched to a gene: 8. CDR1 is SGHVS and CDR2 is FQNEAQ in the germline V gene. CDR3 DNA: TGTGCCAGCAGCATTCAGGGGGTGATTTCTGGAAACACCATATATTTT. It translates to CASSIQGVISGNTIYF.

This clonotype turned up a few times. A single base is all that separates this from a far larger clone, so a read error is likely. This CDR3 reads CASSLAGEEAQYF. The CDR3, as DNA: TGTGCCAGCAGCCTAGCGGGAGAAGAGGCCCAGTACTTC. This rearrangement joins TRBV7-9 to TRBJ2-5; TRBD2 matches 10 bases. The CDR3 spans 13 residues. Looked up from germline, CDR1 is SEHNR and CDR2 is FQNEAQ (reference sequence). The variable domain in full, completed from reference TRBV7-9 and TRBJ2-5, reads DTGVSQNPRHKITKRGQNVTFRCDPISEHNRLYWYRQTLGQGPEFLTYFQNEAQLEKSRLLSDRFSAERPKGSFSTLEIQRTEQGDSAMYLCASSLAGEEAQYFGPGTRLLVL.

This clonotype was detected only a few times. A much larger clone sits a single nucleotide away, making a read error possible. This sequence joins TRBV7-2 and TRBJ1-1; D remains unclear. Germline lookup yields CDR1 SGHTA and CDR2 FQGNSA. This CDR3 is built from 12 residues. The CDR3 DNA reads as TGTGCCGGCAGCTCTGGTGAAACTGGGGCTTTCTTT. Protein sequence: CAGSSGETGAFF.

This clonotype was detected a few times. V is TRBV20-1 and J is TRBJ2-3; 14 bases fit TRBD2. The germline gives CDR1 DFQATT, CDR2 SNEGSKA (reference sequence). The V gene end was trimmed by 3 bases and the J gene end by 3 bases; junction bases not matched to a gene: 11. The CDR3 covers 18 residues. The CDR3 protein is CSASGRLAGGPGTDTQYF. Written as DNA, the CDR3 is TGCAGTGCTAGCGGAAGACTAGCGGGAGGGCCGGGAACAGATACGCAGTATTTT.

The table lists this clonotype with many counts. The chain joins TRBV6-5 to TRBJ2-7; D is uncertain. Germline V gives CDR1 MNHEY, CDR2 SVGAGI. The CDR3 extends over 17 amino acids. The V and J ends lost 0 bases and 0 bases respectively, with 15 bases between them. The CDR3 region is CASSYSSTFYDSYEQYF. The CDR3 DNA is TGTGCCAGCAGTTACTCGAGTACGTTTTACGACTCCTACGAGCAGTACTTC.

The chain combines TRBV28 with TRBJ2-7; the D gene is possibly TRBD1 (5 bases). Trimming cost V 4 bases and J 3 bases, with 13 bases left between them. The CDR3 runs to 14 residues. Looked up from germline, CDR1 is MDHEN and CDR2 is SYDVKM. CDR3 nucleotides: TGTGCCAGCAGTTACCATGACAGAAACTACGAGCAGTACTTC. Translation gives CASSYHDRNYEQYF. The whole variable domain, remainder taken from reference TRBV28 and TRBJ2-7, is DVKVTQSSRYLVKRTGEKVFLECVQDMDHENMFWYRQDPGLGLRLIYFSYDVKMKEKGDIPEGYSVSREKKERFSLILESASTNQTSMYLCASSYHDRNYEQYFGPGTRLTVT.

Many counts were recorded for this clonotype. The rearrangement links TRBV30 to TRBJ2-1, with 12 bases identical to TRBD2. J was trimmed by 9 bases and V by 5 bases; bases with no gene match: 8. Looked up from germline, CDR1 is GTSNPN and CDR2 is SVGIG (reference sequence). This CDR3 is built from 14 residues. The CDR3, as DNA: TGTGCCTGGCGACTAGCGGGAGTGGCTGGTGAGCAGTTCTTC. Amino acid sequence: CAWRLAGVAGEQFF.

This clonotype was seen a few times. The chain uses TRBV11-1 and TRBJ1-2, with TRBD1 matching 8 bases. The V gene end was trimmed by 5 bases and the J gene end by 8 bases; junction bases not matched to a gene: 7. The germline V gene has CDR1 SGHAT and CDR2 FQDESV (reference sequence). This CDR3 region has 13 residues. The CDR3 reads CASSNGQGWGYTF. For the CDR3, the DNA is TGTGCCAGCAGCAATGGACAGGGTTGGGGCTACACCTTC.

Comments on this clonotype: A read error may explain this, as a much larger clone is one base away. The chain has TRBV3-1 and TRBJ2-1; tentative D call: TRBD2 (6 bases). Germline V gives CDR1 LGHDT, CDR2 YNNKEL (reference sequence). V lost 0 bases, J lost 8 bases, and 11 bases lay in between. This CDR3 has 14 amino acids. The CDR3 loop is CASSQDGLAYEQFF. CDR3 DNA sequence: TGTGCCAGCAGCCAAGATGGTCTAGCGTATGAGCAGTTCTTC.

This chain joins TRBV6-6 and TRBJ1-2; D remains ambiguous. This CDR3 comprises 16 residues. The V end was cut by 0 bases, the J end by 0 bases, with 11 bases between. CDR1 and CDR2 (germline): MNHNY, SVGAGI (reference sequence). The CDR3 spells CASSYSGVLANYGYTF. Written as DNA, the CDR3 is TGTGCCAGCAGTTACTCGGGAGTACTAGCTAACTATGGCTACACCTTC.

Turning to this clonotype: A much larger clone sits a single nucleotide away, making a read error possible. The chain links TRBV6-1 to TRBJ2-2, with 15 nucleotides matching TRBD2. The CDR3 spans 15 residues. V lost 6 bases and J lost 6; bases outside the gene matches: 2. Germline V gene sequence: CDR1 MNHNS, CDR2 SASEGT. The CDR3 DNA sequence: TGTGCCAGCAGCGGACTAGCGGGAGGGCCCGGGGAGCTGTTTTTT. Its protein product is CASSGLAGGPGELFF.

This clonotype has ten or more counts. V and J are TRBV10-3 and TRBJ2-7; 7 bases line up with TRBD2. V lost 3 bases to trimming and J lost 5 bases; unmatched junction nucleotides: 4. This CDR3 region has 13 residues. Germline assignment: CDR1 ENHRY and CDR2 SYGVKD. The CDR3 protein is CAISEDGRNEQYF. The CDR3 DNA reads as TGTGCCATCAGTGAAGACGGGAGGAACGAGCAGTACTTC.

This chain uses TRBV3-1 with TRBJ1-2; TRBD1 agrees at 10 bases. The germline V gene encodes CDR1 LGHDT and CDR2 YNNKEL (reference sequence). This CDR3 is 13 amino acids long. V lost 8 bases to trimming and J lost 5 bases; unmatched junction nucleotides: 5. CDR3 region: CASRWGQGYGYTF. The CDR3 bases are TGTGCCAGCCGATGGGGACAGGGGTATGGCTACACCTTC.

This clonotype was picked up a small number of times. The chain employs TRBV25-1 and TRBJ2-7; 11 bases are a match to TRBD1. The CDR3 extends over 15 amino acids. Trimming took 1 base from V and 3 from J; bases not matched to a gene: 2. Germline V lookup: CDR1 MGHDK, CDR2 SYGVNS. The CDR3 loop reads CASSESGTGGYEQYF. CDR3 nucleotides: TGTGCCAGCAGTGAATCAGGGACAGGGGGCTACGAGCAGTACTTC.

This clonotype has only a few counts. The gene calls are TRBV7-9 and TRBJ2-5, with 8 bases lining up with TRBD1. The CDR3 spans 15 residues. V lost 4 bases, J lost 2 bases, and 6 bases stayed unmatched. Germline CDR1 reads SEHNR; CDR2 reads FQNEAQ (reference sequence). CDR3 in DNA: TGTGCCAGCAGCTCCCCGGACAGGGTACAAGAGACCCAGTACTTC. Its translation is CASSSPDRVQETQYF.

This clonotype was detected ten times or more. The chain has TRBV28 and TRBJ1-2, with 8 bases aligning to TRBD1. Germline loops: CDR1 MDHEN, CDR2 SYDVKM. V gave up 8 bases and J gave up 4 bases; unmatched junction bases: 9. The CDR3 has 14 amino acids. CDR3 loop: CASWKGQEFYGYTF. Here the CDR3 DNA reads TGTGCCAGCTGGAAGGGACAGGAGTTCTATGGCTACACCTTC.

This clonotype was observed a few times. The germline gene is not matched at one end of the junction; a read error may be the cause. The chain joins TRBV6-1 to TRBJ2-5; 9 bases match TRBD1. Germline V gene sequence: CDR1 MNHNS, CDR2 SASEGT. The CDR3 is made up of 16 amino acids. In nucleotides, the CDR3 is TGTGCCAGCAATGAAGCACAGGGGGCCCTCCGAGAGACCCAGTACTTC. Its protein is CASNEAQGALRETQYF.

This clonotype was recorded a few times. This chain joins TRBV7-9 and TRBJ1-1; D not resolved. The CDR3 loop spans 14 amino acids. Germline lookup yields CDR1 SEHNR and CDR2 FQNEAQ (reference sequence). Trimming cost V 1 base and J 5 bases, with 11 bases left between them. CDR3 loop: CASSLVLGGTEAFF. CDR3 nucleotide sequence: TGTGCCAGCAGCTTAGTCTTGGGCGGGACTGAAGCTTTCTTT.

This clonotype was seen repeatedly, ten times or more. This chain connects TRBV24-1 to TRBJ1-2; unclear D gene. The CDR3 runs 11 residues. The V gene lost 9 bases and the J gene lost 6 bases, with 10 bases spanning the gap. Germline assignment: CDR1 KGHDR and CDR2 SFDVKD. CDR3 sequence reads: CATVGRDGYTF. The CDR3 nucleotides are TGTGCCACCGTAGGTCGGGATGGCTACACCTTC.